This TCR beta chain was captured by sequencing in a study of blood T cell repertoires in COVID-19. Overall study context: Donors in the United States, Italy and Spain gave samples during acute or convalescent COVID-19. T cells, B-cell-depleted T cells, or PBMCs supplied cDNA or gDNA.

In the authors' workflow: Estimated nucleated cell counts came from reference gene primer amplification. Clones were read by immunoSEQ multiplex PCR, and TCRdb kept only the in-frame ones, dropping some. D and trimming were read from the DNA, whereas the V and J calls and clone size are those reported in that table. The profile shows 130,000 to 150,000 clones, 65% to 85% of them singletons. V lost 4 bases and J lost 3, with 7 bases in between. The CDR3 totals 14 residues. This sequence was found in a woman aged 60-75 years with acute or convalescent COVID-19. The sample comprised peripheral blood. The chain uses TRBV6-7 and TRBJ2-6; D uncertain. TRBV6-7 is an ORF, with its function uncertain. The CDR3 nucleotides read TGTGCCAGCAGTTCGTCTAGTGGGGCCAACGTCCTGACTTTC. Its protein product is CASSSSSGANVLTF.